The 9 T cell receptor beta chains in this list originate from one sample, sequenced in a study of T cells in women clearing cervical HPV infection. The method was immunoSEQ multiplex PCR; TCRdb's version includes in-frame clones alone and lacks a portion of them. The table lists 35,000 to 45,000 clones. Source material: blood buffy coat. These receptor sequences come from a woman aged 18 to 75 with a cervical HPV16 infection that either progressed to CIN3+ or cleared (not recorded which).

CDR3 sequence reads: CSASSGNSYEQYF. Incomplete CDR3 DNA: TGCAGTGCTAGCAGCGGGAACTCCTACGAG. The chain combines TRBV20-1 with TRBJ2-7, with 7 nucleotides matching TRBD2. The CDR3 end lies 3 residues beyond the end of the read and is filled in from the germline J gene. This CDR3 region has 13 residues. Germline V gives CDR1 DFQATT, CDR2 SNEGSKA (reference sequence). The V gene end was trimmed by 3 bases and the J gene end by 0 bases; junction bases not matched to a gene: 2.

To note about this clone: The CDR3 extends 3 residues past the end of the read, so its final part is completed from the germline J gene. This rearrangement joins TRBV27 to TRBJ2-3; TRBD2 matches 13 bases. CDR1 MNHEY and CDR2 SMNVEV come from the germline V gene (reference sequence). Unmatched junction bases numbered 15, after V lost 0 bases and J lost 6 bases. The CDR3 spans 20 residues. CDR3 residues: CASSLSSAKLAGGPSDTQYF. Incomplete CDR3 DNA: TGTGCCAGCAGTTTATCGTCTGCCAAACTAGCGGGAGGGCCGTCTGATACG.

In the case of this clone: The read ends 3 residues before the CDR3 terminus; that terminus is restored from the germline J gene. V and J are TRBV7-2 and TRBJ2-5; D not certain. The germline V gene encodes CDR1 SGHTA and CDR2 FQGNSA. V gave up 1 base and J gave up 5 bases, with 5 bases separating them. The CDR3 consists of 12 residues. The covered CDR3 bases are TGTGCCAGCAGCTTAGGGCAGGAGACC. This codes for CASSLGQET. The entire CDR3 is CASSLGQETQYF.

To note about this clone: The read terminates 3 residues before the CDR3 end, so the remaining end is supplied by the germline J gene. The V gene is TRBV19, the J gene TRBJ2-1; the match to TRBD2 covers 12 bases. The V segment lost 8 bases and the J segment 6 bases; nucleotides outside the gene matches: 8. The CDR3 runs 15 residues. Germline V lookup: CDR1 LNHDA, CDR2 SQIVND (reference sequence). The CDR3 here is CASGPTSGSPNEQFF. The part of the CDR3 DNA that was read is TGTGCCAGTGGGCCGACTAGCGGGAGCCCCAATGAG. The entire variable domain, with the rest obtained from reference TRBV19 and TRBJ2-1, is as follows: DGGITQSPKYLFRKEGQNVTLSCEQNLNHDAMYWYRQDPGQGLRLIYYSQIVNDFQKGDIAEGYSVSREKKESFPLTVTSAQKNPTAFYLCASGPTSGSPNEQFFGPGTRLTVL.

Points on this clone: The read terminates 3 residues before the CDR3 end, so the remaining end is supplied by the germline J gene. The genes are TRBV29-1 and TRBJ2-1; 10 nucleotides agree with TRBD2. This CDR3 has 13 amino acids. The V gene end was trimmed by 6 bases and the J gene end by 6 bases; junction bases not matched to a gene: 5. The germline V gene encodes CDR1 SQVTM and CDR2 ANQGSEA. The CDR3 protein is CSVLAGDFNEQFF. CDR3 bases read: TGCAGCGTCCTAGCGGGAGACTTCAATGAG.

A word on this clone: The read ends 3 residues early relative to the CDR3; the germline J gene fills the gap. The gene calls are TRBV28 and TRBJ2-3; D remains ambiguous. V gave up 2 bases and J gave up 0 bases, with 6 bases separating them. CDR3 length: 14 residues. CDR1 and CDR2 from the germline V gene are MDHEN and SYDVKM. CDR3 loop: CASSLIGSTDTQYF. Partial CDR3 DNA: TGTGCCAGCAGTTTAATCGGTAGCACAGATACG.

About this clone itself: Sequencing ends 3 residues short of the CDR3 end; the germline J gene provides the rest. The chain joins TRBV7-6 to TRBJ2-3; 8 bases are a match to TRBD1. The germline V gene has CDR1 SGHVS and CDR2 FNYEAQ. This CDR3 contains 17 residues. The part of the CDR3 DNA that was read is TGTGCCAGCAGCTTAGCTGGAGAAGGACAGGGAATGCGGACG. Translated, it gives CASSLAGEGQGMRT. The whole CDR3 protein reads CASSLAGEGQGMRTQYF.

Points on this clone: The read ends 3 residues early relative to the CDR3; the germline J gene fills the gap. The chain carries TRBV15 and TRBJ2-5; the match to TRBD1 covers 8 bases. CDR1 and CDR2 from the germline V gene are LNHNV and YYDKDF (reference sequence). CDR3 size: 16 residues. V lost 5 bases to trimming and J lost 4 bases; unmatched junction nucleotides: 12. Partial CDR3 DNA: TGTGCCACCAGCTTACTGACAGGGGCCTCTTCAGAGACC. Protein product: CATSLLTGASSET. The full CDR3 is CATSLLTGASSETQYF.

Worth noting for this clone: The read ends 3 residues early relative to the CDR3; the germline J gene fills the gap. The chain carries TRBV20-1 and TRBJ2-7; tentatively, D is TRBD2 (5 bases). The CDR3 extends over 15 amino acids. V dropped 6 bases and J dropped 2 bases, with 20 bases sitting between them. Germline CDR1 reads DFQATT; CDR2 reads SNEGSKA (reference sequence). The CDR3 DNA, read in part, is TGCAGTGCCCCCGCGAGGCAGCGGAGGCCCTACGAG. It is translated as CSAPARQRRPYE. From start to end, the CDR3 is CSAPARQRRPYEQYF.